In its sample, the clone carrying this TCR beta chain is medium-sized. The sample belongs to a study of TIL therapy for anti-PD-1-resistant metastatic lung cancer. Sequencing used immunoSEQ v3. Each library reached 1.5 million to 2.5 million read pairs, or roughly 5-6.5 million at deep level. Assay: immunoSEQ multiplex PCR; the TCRdb copy retains only in-frame clones and omits some. The sample has roughly 10,000 clones, about 60% seen once. The CDR3 is made up of 13 amino acids. V lost 7 bases and J 5 bases, leaving 14 bases between the germline ends. The V gene's germline CDR1 is SNHLY and CDR2 FYNNEI. The sample's time point: pre-treatment sample, taken before nivolumab and TIL therapy. The tumor samples were excised metastases, mostly pleural nodules or supraclavicular lymph nodes.

This clonotype was obtained from a person aged 25-85 years with non-small cell lung cancer. The input for sequencing was tumor tissue, taken at baseline. The chain combines TRBV2 with TRBJ2-5; D uncertain. The CDR3 sequence: CASILAVGETQYF. CDR3 nucleotides: TGTGCCAGCATTCTGGCGGTTGGGGAGACCCAGTACTTC.